These T cell receptor beta chains were read from a single sample in a study of T cell repertoires in cytomegalovirus infection. TCRdb processed the reads anew with MiXCR; each CDR3 protein has one entry. This table has approximately 500,000 distinct CDR3 sequences, approximately 11% appearing once. The specimen sequenced was PBMCs. Receptor source: a human donor in good health (CMV status not recorded). Some clones in this sample may be carry-over from other donors' samples. The CDR3 runs from the conserved cysteine through the conserved F or W. The D gene is left open where the match is weak. Not every row has a clone size; where given, it reads once, few, many or a size class.

>TRBJ1-2|many|TRBV6-5|TRBD1|10
TGTGCCAGCAACAGGGGGGAAGAAGTCTTC
CASNRGEEVF
>TRBJ1-1|few|TRBV5-1|NA|15
TGCGCCAGCAGCTCGGCGGGCTCGCAGCTAGTTGAAGCTTTCTTT
CASSSAGSQLVEAFF
>TRBJ1-4|many|TRBV5-1|NA|16
TGCGCCAGCAGCTTGGAGGAAACAGGACTATATGAAAAACTGTTTTTT
CASSLEETGLYEKLFF
>TRBJ2-7|few|TRBV30|TRBD1|15
TGTGCCTGGAGGGGACCGACAGGGTACACCTACGAGCAGTACTTC
CAWRGPTGYTYEQYF
>TRBJ1-2|many|TRBV7-6|NA|13
TGTGCCAGCAGTCCCAATGAGTGGGATGGCTACACCTTC
CASSPNEWDGYTF
>TRBJ2-5|NA|TRBV6-5|NA|13
TGTGCCAGCAGTACTTATCGATGGGAGACCCAGTACTTC
CASSTYRWETQYF
>TRBJ2-1|many|TRBV7-2|TRBD2|15
TGTGCCAGCAGCTTTAGGGCGGGAGACAACAATGAGCAGTTCTTC
CASSFRAGDNNEQFF
>TRBJ2-5|few|TRBV19|TRBD2|15
TGTGCCAGTAGATCGCGCAGCGGGGGGCAAGAGACCCAGTACTTC
CASRSRSGGQETQYF
>TRBJ1-1|many|TRBV7-8|NA|15
TGTGCCAGCAGCTTTTTGGTCGAGGGGAACACTGAAGCTTTCTTT
CASSFLVEGNTEAFF
>TRBJ1-2|many|TRBV7-3|NA|15
TGTGCCAGCAGCTTAAGTAGGGAAGGGGGCTATGGCTACACCTTC
CASSLSREGGYGYTF
>TRBJ1-1|few|TRBV20-1|NA|12
TGCAGTGCTAGAGGGAGAAAGCCTGAAGCTTTCTTT
CSARGRKPEAFF
>TRBJ1-1|many|TRBV7-2|NA|14
TGTGCCAGCAGCATGGACGGCATGAACACTGAAGCTTTCTTT
CASSMDGMNTEAFF
>TRBJ2-7|many|TRBV19|NA|11
TGTGCCGCAGGTGAGGGATACGAGCAGTACTTC
CAAGEGYEQYF
>TRBJ2-3|NA|TRBV2|NA|16
TGTGCCAGCAGCCCTTGGGGAAGGCTGGGGACAGATACGCAGTATTTT
CASSPWGRLGTDTQYF
>TRBJ2-7|many|TRBV20-1|TRBD1|13
TGCAGTGCCCCTCGCCAGGGGGCCTACGAGCAGTACTTC
CSAPRQGAYEQYF
>TRBJ1-6|NA|TRBV19|NA|14
TGTGCCAGTAGCGACTCTTACACGGCTTCACCCCTCCACTTT
CASSDSYTASPLHF
>TRBJ1-5|many|TRBV27|TRBD1|16
TGTGCCAGCAGTCCACTGTCTACAGGGGGGGGGCAGCCCCAGCATTTT
CASSPLSTGGGQPQHF
>TRBJ2-4|many|TRBV15|NA|17
TGTGCCACCAGCGAACGACCGAACAGCTTTATCGGTAACATTCAGTACTTC
CATSERPNSFIGNIQYF
>TRBJ2-7|once|TRBV10-3|NA|12
TGTGCCGTTAACGGGACAAAAGGCGAGAAGTACTTC
CAVNGTKGEKYF
>TRBJ2-7|few|TRBV20-1|NA|14
TGCAGTGCTAGAGATAGTAAGGGTCTCAACGAGCAGTACTTC
CSARDSKGLNEQYF
>TRBJ1-1|NA|TRBV18|NA|13
TGTGCCAGCTCAGCTACTACAGGGTTCGGAGCTTTCTTT
CASSATTGFGAFF
>TRBJ2-1|many|TRBV24-1|TRBD1|15
TGTGCCACCAGTGACCCGGGACAGGGCGGCAATGAGCAGTTCTTC
CATSDPGQGGNEQFF
>TRBJ1-4|few|TRBV5-1|TRBD1|14
TGCGCCAGCAGCAGGGACAGGCCGGACGAAAAACTGTTTTTT
CASSRDRPDEKLFF
>TRBJ2-6|few|TRBV18|TRBD1|15
TGTGCCAGCTCACCGACAGGGAGAGGGGCCAACGTCCTGACTTTC
CASSPTGRGANVLTF
>TRBJ1-4|many|TRBV10-1|TRBD1|18
TGCGCCAGCAAACAAACCGGGACAGGAATTACAACTAATGAAAAACTGTTTTTT
CASKQTGTGITTNEKLFF